Listed below are T cell receptor beta chains from one sample, sequenced in a study of OX40 agonist ivuxolimab in advanced cancers. Using immunoSEQ multiplex PCR, the repertoire was profiled, and TCRdb retains in-frame clones only, with some absent. The sample lists about 58,000 clones, approximately 91% occurring once. The sequences come from CD4+ or CD8+ T cells sorted from blood, collected in a trial of the OX40 agonist ivuxolimab. These TCRs come from an adult with an advanced solid tumor such as melanoma, head and neck, liver or kidney cancer. Each CDR3 is given with its conserved first and last residue. The D gene is left open where the match is weak. Clone size is given for some rows only: seen once, a few or many times, or a class if the clone is expanded.

abundance	v_gene	j_gene	d_gene	CDR3aa	CDR3nt
NA	TRBV4-3	TRBJ1-3	NA	CASSQVRKPTQGRNTIYF	TGCGCCAGCAGCCAAGTCCGAAAACCGACTCAGGGGAGAAACACCATATATTTT
few	TRBV7-2	TRBJ1-1	NA	CASSLAGSFTEAFF	TGTGCCAGCAGCTTAGCGGGCAGCTTCACCGAAGCTTTCTTT
NA	TRBV6-1	TRBJ2-5	NA	CASLSLGETQYF	TGTGCCAGCCTTAGTCTGGGTGAGACCCAGTACTTC
NA	TRBV5-8	TRBJ1-2	NA	CASSIRGSNGYTF	TGTGCCAGCAGCATCAGGGGTTCGAATGGCTACACCTTC
NA	TRBV30	TRBJ2-1	NA	CAWLPPPYNEQFF	TGTGCCTGGTTACCCCCTCCCTACAATGAGCAGTTCTTC
once	TRBV6-5	TRBJ2-1	NA	CASNRGLNNEQFF	TGTGCCAGCAATCGCGGCCTAAACAATGAGCAGTTCTTC
NA	TRBV20-1	TRBJ2-7	NA	CSAREYEQYF	TGCAGTGCTAGAGAATACGAGCAGTACTTC
NA	TRBV6-6	TRBJ2-3	TRBD1	CASSSGQGGDTQYF	TGTGCCAGCAGCTCGGGACAGGGAGGAGATACGCAGTATTTT
NA	TRBV7-2	TRBJ2-5	NA	CASSPEIETQYF	TGTGCCAGCAGCCCAGAAATAGAGACCCAGTACTTC
NA	TRBV6-1	TRBJ1-2	NA	CASSEPGNYGYTF	TGTGCCAGCAGCGAACCGGGAAACTATGGCTACACCTTC
NA	TRBV7-9	TRBJ2-2	NA	CASSPTRDTGELFF	TGTGCCAGCAGCCCCACCAGGGACACCGGGGAGCTGTTTTTT
NA	TRBV2	TRBJ1-5	NA	CASSERHSNQPQHF	TGTGCCAGCAGTGAGAGACACAGCAATCAGCCCCAGCATTTT
NA	TRBV29-1	TRBJ2-2	NA	CSVVGGQDNTGELFF	TGCAGCGTTGTAGGGGGACAAGACAACACCGGGGAGCTGTTTTTT
NA	TRBV27	TRBJ2-5	NA	CASSLWGGEFQETQYF	TGTGCCAGCAGTTTATGGGGCGGAGAGTTCCAAGAGACCCAGTACTTC
NA	TRBV14	TRBJ2-7	NA	CASSRQGGSYEQYF	TGTGCCAGCAGCCGACAGGGAGGATCCTACGAGCAGTACTTC
once	TRBV11-2	TRBJ2-3	TRBD2	CASSLVASGRGTDTQYF	TGTGCCAGCAGCTTAGTGGCTAGCGGGAGGGGGACAGATACGCAGTATTTT
NA	TRBV7-2	TRBJ2-3	TRBD2	CASSLRLGGRTDTQYF	TGTGCCAGCAGCTTAAGATTAGGCGGGAGGACAGATACGCAGTATTTT